Each of the 21 T cell receptor beta chains below was sequenced from the same sample in a study of blood T cell repertoires in COVID-19. TCRdb keeps only in-frame clones here, not all; method: immunoSEQ multiplex PCR. This table has nearly 200,000 clones, 82% appearing once. The sample taken for sequencing was peripheral blood. These receptors were taken from a human donor with acute or convalescent COVID-19. The donor label of this sample is uncertain.

V and J are TRBV4-1 and TRBJ2-2; 11 bases are a match to TRBD2. The V gene end was trimmed by 4 bases and the J gene end by 7 bases; junction bases not matched to a gene: 5. The germline V gene encodes CDR1 MGHRA and CDR2 YSYEKL. This CDR3 is 15 amino acids long. The CDR3 is CASSRPTSGDGELFF. In nucleotides, the CDR3 is TGCGCCAGCAGCCGTCCGACTAGCGGGGACGGGGAGCTGTTTTTT.

The chain couples TRBV3-1 (or the pseudogene TRBV3-2) to TRBJ1-2; D call uncertain. Germline V gene lookup returns CDR1 LGHDT and CDR2 YNNKEL (reference sequence). The CDR3 runs to 14 residues. V dropped 0 bases and J dropped 8 bases, with 13 bases sitting between them. CDR3 region: CASSQEGRSGGYTF. DNA of the CDR3: TGTGCCAGCAGCCAAGAGGGCAGGAGCGGAGGCTACACCTTC.

The chain combines TRBV9 with TRBJ2-3; 15 bases line up with TRBD2. The CDR3 contains 15 residues. The germline gives CDR1 SGDLS, CDR2 YYNGEE. With 3 bases clipped from V and 5 bases from J, the junction kept 1 base outside the gene matches. The CDR3 loop is CASSAGLAGGDTQYF. DNA of the CDR3: TGTGCCAGCAGCGCGGGACTAGCGGGAGGAGATACGCAGTATTTT.

This clone has just one count. V usage is TRBV30 and J usage is TRBJ2-7; D possibly corresponds to TRBD1 (6 bases). This CDR3 comprises 13 residues. V gave up 2 bases and J gave up 2 bases, with 10 bases separating them. The germline V gene has CDR1 GTSNPN and CDR2 SVGIG (reference sequence). CDR3 DNA sequence: TGTGCCTGGAGTACAGGGCTCCCCTACGAGCAGTACTTC. It translates to CAWSTGLPYEQYF.

The CDR3, as DNA: TGTGCCACCAGTGATTTGGGGGGCCACACCTTGAACACTGAAGCTTTCTTT. It specifies CATSDLGGHTLNTEAFF. This chain links TRBV24-1 with TRBJ1-1; possibly TRBD1 for D (6 bases). Germline assignment: CDR1 KGHDR and CDR2 SFDVKD. V shed 0 bases and J shed 0 bases, with 13 bases lying between them. The CDR3 totals 17 residues.

J is TRBJ1-5 and V is TRBV19; 9 nucleotides match TRBD1. The V gene end was trimmed by 2 bases and the J gene end by 6 bases; junction bases not matched to a gene: 5. The CDR3 is made up of 15 amino acids. Germline V gene data show CDR1 as LNHDA and CDR2 as SQIVND (reference sequence). This CDR3 reads CASSITGQGGQPQHF. DNA of the CDR3: TGTGCCAGTAGTATAACGGGACAGGGCGGTCAGCCCCAGCATTTT.

This chain joins TRBV10-3 and TRBJ2-7, with 7 bases that match TRBD1. The CDR3 spans 16 residues. In germline, CDR1 is ENHRY, CDR2 SYGVKD. V lost 0 bases and J lost 0; bases outside the gene matches: 5. The CDR3 DNA follows: TGTGCCATCAGTGAGTCGGGGACAGACAGCTCCTACGAGCAGTACTTC. Protein sequence: CAISESGTDSSYEQYF.

The rearrangement links TRBV19 to TRBJ2-7, with D possibly TRBD2 on 7 matching bases. The germline V gene encodes CDR1 LNHDA and CDR2 SQIVND (reference sequence). With 10 bases removed from V and 7 bases from J, the gap between germline ends came to 23 bases. This CDR3 is 14 amino acids long. The CDR3 bases are TGTGCCACTACGCCGGCACAAGGGGGAGGGGAGCAGTACTTC. Translation: CATTPAQGGGEQYF.

V and J are TRBV27 and TRBJ2-4; possible D gene TRBD2, 6 bases. V was trimmed by 6 bases and J by 8 bases, leaving 14 bases between them. CDR1 is MNHEY and CDR2 is SMNVEV in the germline V gene (reference sequence). The CDR3 is 13 residues long. The CDR3 DNA is TGTGCCAGCAGGGGACCAGGGACTTACATTCAGTACTTC. Its protein product is CASRGPGTYIQYF.

There are a few counts of this clone. The chain couples TRBV7-3 to TRBJ2-5; 9 nucleotides line up with TRBD2. Per germline, CDR1 SGHTA and CDR2 FQGTGA. The CDR3 has 15 amino acids. The junction had 6 bases not matched to a gene; V was cut back by 2 bases and J by 5 bases. The CDR3 reads CASSLGTSRAETQYF. CDR3 coding DNA: TGTGCCAGCAGCTTAGGGACTAGCCGGGCGGAGACCCAGTACTTC.

The genes are TRBV4-2 and TRBJ1-5; 7 bases fit TRBD1. With 0 bases clipped from V and 1 base from J, the junction kept 9 bases outside the gene matches. The CDR3 extends over 18 amino acids. The germline V gene encodes CDR1 LGHNA and CDR2 YNFKEQ. CDR3 DNA sequence: TGTGCCAGCAGCCAAGACCTCGCCACAGGGGTAAGCAATCAGCCCCAGCATTTT. It yields the protein CASSQDLATGVSNQPQHF.

The chain links TRBV30 to TRBJ2-1; 8 bases line up with TRBD2. The CDR3 consists of 13 residues. CDR1 is GTSNPN, CDR2 SVGIG, per germline (reference sequence). Trimming cost V 7 bases and J 4 bases; bases outside gene matches: 6. This CDR3 is CAYSGGAYNEQFF. The CDR3 region has the DNA TGTGCCTACTCCGGGGGGGCATACAATGAGCAGTTCTTC.

The chain joins TRBV6-5 to TRBJ1-5; a possible D gene is TRBD1 (6 bases). The CDR3 loop spans 14 amino acids. Germline lookup yields CDR1 MNHEY and CDR2 SVGAGI. V shed 2 bases and J shed 11 bases, with 16 bases lying between them. The CDR3 loop is CASSYGGGPDAQHF. CDR3 bases: TGTGCCAGCAGTTACGGGGGGGGCCCGGATGCCCAGCATTTT.

The table lists this clone with a count of one. The gene calls are TRBV11-2 and TRBJ2-7; the D is unclear. Germline V lookup: CDR1 SGHAT, CDR2 FQNNGV. The length of the CDR3 is 14 residues. V lost 1 base to trimming and J lost 0 bases, with 7 bases between them. CDR3 bases: TGTGCCAGCAGCTTAGGAGGAAGCTCCTACGAGCAGTACTTC. Residues: CASSLGGSSYEQYF.

The chain couples TRBV11-2 to TRBJ2-3; TRBD1 matches at 9 bases. V lost 4 bases, J lost 2 bases, and 1 base stayed unmatched. This CDR3 contains 14 residues. CDR1 SGHAT and CDR2 FQNNGV come from the germline V gene. The CDR3 sequence: CASSWDRATDTQYF. CDR3 coding DNA: TGTGCCAGCAGCTGGGACAGGGCCACAGATACGCAGTATTTT.

V gene TRBV5-6 combines with J gene TRBJ2-6, with a weak D call TRBD1 (7 bases). Germline V lookup: CDR1 SGHDT, CDR2 YYEEEE. Trimming pared 3 bases from V and 0 bases from J, leaving 13 bases between. This CDR3 contains 17 residues. For the CDR3, the DNA is TGTGCCAGCAGCTCACAGGGGAGGCGCTCTGGGGCCAACGTCCTGACTTTC. This translates into CASSSQGRRSGANVLTF.

V is TRBV6-5 and J is TRBJ2-7; 7 positions agree with TRBD1. Unmatched junction bases numbered 6, after V lost 2 bases and J lost 2 bases. CDR3 length: 15 residues. From germline, CDR1 is MNHEY and CDR2 SVGAGI. CDR3 nucleotides: TGTGCCAGCAGTTACGGGGCAGGGGGAACCTACGAGCAGTACTTC. This encodes CASSYGAGGTYEQYF.

This clone came up once. The chain has TRBV3-1 (or the pseudogene TRBV3-2) and TRBJ1-2; no firm D call. Germline assignment: CDR1 LGHDT and CDR2 YNNKEL (reference sequence). The CDR3 covers 12 residues. Trimming left V 8 bases short and J 0 bases short, with 7 bases between. The CDR3, as DNA: TGTGCCAGCCGGGGAACTAACTATGGCTACACCTTC. Protein product: CASRGTNYGYTF.

V is TRBV12-3 or TRBV12-4 and J is TRBJ1-2; D is unclear. CDR3 length: 13 residues. With 1 base removed from V and 5 bases from J, the gap between germline ends came to 8 bases. The DNA of the CDR3 is TGTGCCAGCAGTTTAGAACAGTTTTATGGCTACACCTTC. Its protein is CASSLEQFYGYTF.

The chain recombines TRBV10-1 with TRBJ2-5; 12 bases map to TRBD2. Looked up from germline, CDR1 is WNHNN and CDR2 is SYGVQD (reference sequence). The CDR3 has 15 residues. The V segment lost 4 bases and the J segment 5 bases; nucleotides outside the gene matches: 5. CDR3 sequence reads: CASSVGTSGSETQYF. DNA of the CDR3: TGCGCCAGCAGTGTGGGGACTAGCGGGTCGGAGACCCAGTACTTC.

This clone was seen more than once but under ten times. The V call is TRBV2, the J call TRBJ1-3; no clear D. Germline CDR1 SNHLY, CDR2 FYNNEI. This CDR3 spans 12 amino acids. V was pared by 6 bases and J by 4 bases, with 7 bases between. The CDR3 here is CASRLQGNTIYF. Written as DNA, the CDR3 is TGTGCCAGCAGATTACAGGGAAACACCATATATTTT.